One sample yielded the 18 T cell receptor beta chains listed below, sequenced in a study of T cell changes during pregnancy in multiple sclerosis. Clones were sequenced by immunoSEQ multiplex PCR, and TCRdb holds only the in-frame ones, with some missing. The repertoire holds some 93,000 clones, with 91% as singletons. The specimen comprised peripheral blood, sampled after pregnancy. These receptors were obtained from a female donor in good health, enrolled as a control in a pregnancy study.

This clone was seen a few times. CDR3 loop: CASSPLQGKNTEAFF. CDR3 coding DNA: TGTGCCAGCAGCCCCTTACAGGGAAAAAACACTGAAGCTTTCTTT. V gene TRBV14 combines with J gene TRBJ1-1, with D maybe TRBD1 (6 bases). V lost 4 bases to trimming and J lost 2 bases, with 14 bases between them. Germline V gene data show CDR1 as SGHDN and CDR2 as FVKESK. The CDR3 has 15 amino acids.

This chain uses TRBV9 with TRBJ1-5, with no clear D. The V and J ends lost 4 bases and 0 bases respectively, with 11 bases between them. Germline loops: CDR1 SGDLS, CDR2 YYNGEE. This CDR3 is built from 15 residues. This chain's CDR3 is CASSHGEDSNQPQHF. Here the CDR3 DNA reads TGTGCCAGCAGCCACGGAGAGGATAGCAATCAGCCCCAGCATTTT.

V is TRBV7-9 and J is TRBJ2-1; D is uncertain. Trimming stripped 8 bases from V and 2 bases from J, with 10 bases between. The length of the CDR3 is 13 residues. Germline CDR1 SEHNR, CDR2 FQNEAQ (reference sequence). CDR3 amino acids: CASSPVTYNEQFF. The CDR3 coding sequence is TGTGCCAGCTCCCCGGTGACCTACAATGAGCAGTTCTTC.

The chain recombines TRBV5-1 with TRBJ1-2; tentative D call: TRBD1 (5 bases). CDR3 length: 14 residues. Trimming removed 4 bases from V and 3 bases from J, with 13 bases in between. The V gene's germline CDR1 is SGHRS and CDR2 YFSETQ. Here the CDR3 reads CASSDQTGHYGYTF. The DNA for the CDR3 is TGCGCCAGCAGCGACCAAACAGGACACTATGGCTACACCTTC.

The chain combines TRBV7-3 with TRBJ2-6, with TRBD1 matching 8 bases. CDR1 SGHTA and CDR2 FQGTGA come from the germline V gene. The CDR3 runs to 18 residues. Germline trimming cut 5 bases from V and 1 base from J; bases unmatched to any gene: 10. The CDR3 reads CASSPSAGGRSGANVLTF. Here the CDR3 DNA reads TGTGCCAGCAGCCCCTCGGCAGGGGGCCGATCTGGGGCCAACGTCCTGACTTTC.

The V and J genes are TRBV29-1 and TRBJ2-7; 7 nucleotides line up with TRBD1. CDR1 is SQVTM and CDR2 is ANQGSEA in the germline V gene. V was clipped by 7 bases and J by 3 bases; unmatched bases: 6. The CDR3 length is 12 residues. CDR3: CSAGTANYEQYF. CDR3 bases: TGCAGCGCGGGGACAGCGAACTACGAGCAGTACTTC.

The V and J genes are TRBV7-9 and TRBJ1-6; 8 nucleotides align to TRBD1. The CDR3 is 15 residues long. Germline V gives CDR1 SEHNR, CDR2 FQNEAQ (reference sequence). After removal of 2 bases from V and 7 bases from J, the junction contained 4 bases not matched to a gene. Written as DNA, the CDR3 is TGTGCCAGCAGCTTATCCTCAGGGGGCAATTCACCCCTCCACTTT. Protein product: CASSLSSGGNSPLHF.

The chain has TRBV19 and TRBJ2-2, with D unresolved. The CDR3 sequence is 14 residues long. Trimming took 1 base from V and 1 from J, leaving 4 bases between them. Germline-derived CDR1 and CDR2 are LNHDA and SQIVND (reference sequence). In nucleotides, the CDR3 is TGTGCCAGTAGTATAGCGGTGAACACCGGGGAGCTGTTTTTT. Amino acids: CASSIAVNTGELFF.

The chain joins TRBV2 to TRBJ2-3; no clear D. The germline V gene has CDR1 SNHLY and CDR2 FYNNEI. This CDR3 has 18 residues. V was clipped by 10 bases and J by 0 bases, with 26 bases between them. The CDR3 DNA reads TGTGCCACCCCAACGAGCGAAGTAGTGATAACTAGCACAGATACGCAGTATTTT. Translating it yields CATPTSEVVITSTDTQYF. Looking up the rest from reference TRBV2 and TRBJ2-3 gives the full variable domain: EPEVTQTPSHQVTQMGQEVILRCVPISNHLYFYWYRQILGQKVEFLVSFYNNEISEKSEIFDDQFSVERPDGSNFTLKIRSTKLEDSAMYFCATPTSEVVITSTDTQYFGPGTRLTVL.

The chain is built from TRBV2 and TRBJ2-5; 7 bases align to TRBD1. The CDR3 length is 13 residues. Germline V gene lookup returns CDR1 SNHLY and CDR2 FYNNEI. Unmatched junction bases numbered 1, after V lost 4 bases and J lost 2 bases. The CDR3 loop is CASSADRQETQYF. CDR3 nucleotide sequence: TGTGCCAGCAGTGCGGACAGGCAAGAGACCCAGTACTTC.

On this clone itself: At one of its ends the junction is not consistent with the germline gene, which may arise from a read error. This rearrangement joins TRBV28 to TRBJ1-2, with D perhaps matching TRBD1 (5 bases). This CDR3 contains 14 residues. Germline assignment: CDR1 MDHEN and CDR2 SYDVKM. The CDR3 DNA reads as TGTGCCAGCAGAAACGCACGTTCAGGGAACTTTATACGCTTC. It codes for CASRNARSGNFIRF.

CDR3 in DNA: TGCGCCAGCAGCCAAGAGGGCCCCTACGAGCAGTACTTC. It codes for CASSQEGPYEQYF. The chain is built from TRBV4-3 and TRBJ2-7; no reliable D call. Germline assignment: CDR1 LGHNA and CDR2 YSLEER. V was clipped by 0 bases and J by 2 bases, with 5 bases between them. The CDR3 contains 13 residues.

The rearrangement links TRBV28 to TRBJ1-2; D might be TRBD1 (5 bases). Germline-derived CDR1 and CDR2 are MDHEN and SYDVKM. Trimming shortened V by 4 bases and J by 0 bases, and 12 bases separated the two germline ends. The CDR3 is 15 amino acids. The CDR3 region is CASSSGGTANYGYTF. Written as DNA, the CDR3 is TGTGCCAGCAGTTCCGGGGGAACAGCTAACTATGGCTACACCTTC.

The chain links TRBV27 to TRBJ1-1; perhaps TRBD1 as D (5 bases). The germline V and J ends were trimmed by 6 bases and 3 bases, with 17 bases remaining between them. The CDR3 extends over 15 amino acids. The germline V gene encodes CDR1 MNHEY and CDR2 SMNVEV (reference sequence). CDR3 amino acids: CASRKSGWRDTEAFF. The CDR3, as DNA: TGTGCCAGCAGAAAATCAGGGTGGAGGGACACTGAAGCTTTCTTT.

The gene calls are TRBV7-2 and TRBJ2-3; tentative D call: TRBD2 (6 bases). The V gene's germline CDR1 is SGHTA and CDR2 FQGNSA. The CDR3 has 16 residues. Trimming removed 7 bases from V and 9 bases from J, with 26 bases in between. The CDR3: CASTGGGAAPFLTQYF. The CDR3 nucleotides are TGTGCCAGCACCGGCGGCGGGGCAGCTCCCTTTTTAACGCAGTATTTT.

This CDR3 reads CASSLRGNTEAFF. The CDR3 DNA reads as TGTGCCAGCAGCTTGAGAGGGAACACTGAAGCTTTCTTT. This chain joins TRBV7-9 and TRBJ1-1; the D is unclear. Between the trimmed V and J ends, which lost 3 bases and 1 base, there was a span of 6 bases. The CDR3 covers 13 residues. Germline V CDR1 and CDR2: SEHNR, FQNEAQ (reference sequence).

This clone has only a few counts. This chain links TRBV9 with TRBJ2-7, with a tentative D call TRBD2 (5 bases). CDR3 size: 13 residues. Germline CDR1 is SGDLS and CDR2 is YYNGEE. Trimming stripped 2 bases from V and 4 bases from J, with 10 bases between. The CDR3 region has the DNA TGTGCCAGCAGCGTGGACTCTACATACGAGCAGTACTTC. As protein: CASSVDSTYEQYF.

The V and J genes are TRBV6-5 and TRBJ1-6, with TRBD1 as a possible D gene (6 bases). The ends were cut back, 7 bases at V and 10 bases at J, with 14 bases in the middle. Germline assignment: CDR1 MNHEY and CDR2 SVGAGI. The CDR3 extends over 13 amino acids. CDR3 DNA: TGTGCCAGCACCATGGGGGCCCCGTCACCCCTCCACTTT. The encoded protein is CASTMGAPSPLHF.